Sequencing of this T cell receptor (beta chain) was carried out in a study of blood T cell repertoires in COVID-19. For the study at large: Researchers got acute and convalescent COVID-19 samples from the United States, Italy and Spain.

V shed 6 bases, J shed 6 bases, and the junction held 11 bases outside the gene matches. This CDR3 comprises 14 residues. Germline CDR1 SQVTM, CDR2 ANQGSEA. The data were produced by immunoSEQ multiplex PCR, yet TCRdb's version contains in-frame clones alone and is incomplete. The sample has hundreds of thousands of clones, 80% to 90% seen once; the top ten hold 1% to 1.3%. The chain has TRBV29-1 and TRBJ2-5; the match to TRBD1 covers 9 bases. What was sequenced was PBMCs or T cells enriched from blood (not recorded which). The origin of this receptor is a man aged 25 to 40 who had recovered from COVID-19. The CDR3 DNA reads TGCAGCGTGGCCCCGGGACAGGGCACGCAGACCCAGTACTTC. As protein: CSVAPGQGTQTQYF. The full variable domain, in which reference TRBV29-1 and TRBJ2-5 provide the parts outside the CDR3, is SAVISQKPSRDICQRGTSLTIQCQVDSQVTMMFWYRQQPGQSLTLIATANQGSEATYESGFVIDKFPISRPNLTFSTLTVSNMSPEDSSIYLCSVAPGQGTQTQYFGPGTRLLVL.